This T cell receptor beta chain stems from a study of identical twins. Trimming at V came to 4 bases and at J to 3 bases, leaving 9 bases not matched to a gene. The CDR3 contains 16 residues. CDR1 MDHEN and CDR2 SYDVKM come from the germline V gene. General observations from the study: Researchers reported excess low generation probability among twin-shared out-of-frame alpha sequences. Among monozygotic twins, out-of-frame TCR alpha sharing exceeded what models predicted.

To note about this clonotype: Its antigen remains unidentified.

Addition of a universal primer site occurred through template switching, and cDNA carried unique molecular identifiers. Via MiXCR, TCRdb re-called the 5' RACE reads, giving one row per CDR3 protein. This repertoire shows 250,000 or so distinct CDR3 sequences, about 8.5% found once; its top ten account for approximately 3%. These data were also reused for a study on yellow fever vaccine responses in identical twins. That source notes: Twins' vaccine T cell responses reportedly seemed partly convergent and partly personalized.

The chain recombines TRBV28 with TRBJ2-1, with 7 bases matching TRBD2. The source of this sequence is a woman between 18 and 29 years old in good health. The sample taken for sequencing was CD8+ T cells sorted from blood. The CDR3 loop is CASSWEGLANYNEQFF. The CDR3 DNA is TGTGCCAGCAGTTGGGAGGGCCTAGCGAACTACAATGAGCAGTTCTTC.